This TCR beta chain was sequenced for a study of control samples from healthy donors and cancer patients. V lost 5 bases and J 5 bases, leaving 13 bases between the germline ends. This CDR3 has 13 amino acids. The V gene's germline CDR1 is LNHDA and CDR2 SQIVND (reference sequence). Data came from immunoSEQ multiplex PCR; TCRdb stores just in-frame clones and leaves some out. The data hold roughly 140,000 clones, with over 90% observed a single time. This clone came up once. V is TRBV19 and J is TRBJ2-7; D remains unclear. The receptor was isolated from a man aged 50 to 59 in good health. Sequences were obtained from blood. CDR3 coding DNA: TGTGCCAGTAGTCCGCGGTTGCGGAACGAGCAGTACTTC. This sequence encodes CASSPRLRNEQYF.